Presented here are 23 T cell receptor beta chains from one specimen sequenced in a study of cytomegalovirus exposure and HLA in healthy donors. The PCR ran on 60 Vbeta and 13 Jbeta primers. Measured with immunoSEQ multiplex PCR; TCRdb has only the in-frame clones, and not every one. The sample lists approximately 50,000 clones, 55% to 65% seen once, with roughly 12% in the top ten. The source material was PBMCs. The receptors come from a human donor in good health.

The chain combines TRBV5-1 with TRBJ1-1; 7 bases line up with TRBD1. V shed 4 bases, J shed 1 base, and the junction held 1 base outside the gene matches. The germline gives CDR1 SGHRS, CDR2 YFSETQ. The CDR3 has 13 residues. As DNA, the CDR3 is TGCGCCAGCAGCCGACAGGGGAACACTGAAGCTTTCTTT. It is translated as CASSRQGNTEAFF.

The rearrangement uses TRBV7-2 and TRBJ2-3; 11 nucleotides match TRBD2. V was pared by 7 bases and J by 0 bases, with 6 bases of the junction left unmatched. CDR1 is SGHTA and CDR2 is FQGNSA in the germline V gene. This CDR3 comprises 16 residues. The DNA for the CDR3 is TGTGCCAGCACCGTGACTAGCGGGGTTAGCACAGATACGCAGTATTTT. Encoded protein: CASTVTSGVSTDTQYF.

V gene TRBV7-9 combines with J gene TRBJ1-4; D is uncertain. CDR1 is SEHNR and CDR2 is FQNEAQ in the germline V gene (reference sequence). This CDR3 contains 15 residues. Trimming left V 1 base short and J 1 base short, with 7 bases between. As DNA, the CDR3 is TGTGCCAGCAGCTTAGGTCCAGGAACTAATGAAAAACTGTTTTTT. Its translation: CASSLGPGTNEKLFF.

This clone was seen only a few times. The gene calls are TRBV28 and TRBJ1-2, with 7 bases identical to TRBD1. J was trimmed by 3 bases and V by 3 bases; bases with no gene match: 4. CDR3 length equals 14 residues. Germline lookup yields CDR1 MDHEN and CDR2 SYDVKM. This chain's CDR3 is CASSLLGQYYGYTF. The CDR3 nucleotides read TGTGCCAGCAGTTTGTTGGGACAGTACTATGGCTACACCTTC.

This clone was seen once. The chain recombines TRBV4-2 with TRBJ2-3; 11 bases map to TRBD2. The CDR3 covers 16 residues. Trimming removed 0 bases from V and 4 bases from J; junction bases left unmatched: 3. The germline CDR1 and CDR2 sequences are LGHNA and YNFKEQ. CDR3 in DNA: TGTGCCAGCAGCCAAGATGGGACTAGCGGCGCAGATACGCAGTATTTT. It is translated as CASSQDGTSGADTQYF.

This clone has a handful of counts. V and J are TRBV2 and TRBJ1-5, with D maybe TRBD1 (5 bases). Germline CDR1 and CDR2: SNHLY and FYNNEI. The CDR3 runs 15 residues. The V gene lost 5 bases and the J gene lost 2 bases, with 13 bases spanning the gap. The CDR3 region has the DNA TGTGCCAGCAGTCGGGGGTCCGAGGGCAATCAGCCCCAGCATTTT. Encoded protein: CASSRGSEGNQPQHF. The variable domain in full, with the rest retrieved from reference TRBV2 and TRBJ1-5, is EPEVTQTPSHQVTQMGQEVILRCVPISNHLYFYWYRQILGQKVEFLVSFYNNEISEKSEIFDDQFSVERPDGSNFTLKIRSTKLEDSAMYFCASSRGSEGNQPQHFGDGTRLSIL.

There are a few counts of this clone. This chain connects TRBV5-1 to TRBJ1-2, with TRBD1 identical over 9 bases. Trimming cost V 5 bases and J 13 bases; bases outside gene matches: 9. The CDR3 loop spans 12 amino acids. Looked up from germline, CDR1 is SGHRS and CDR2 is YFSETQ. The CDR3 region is CASRVETGGATF. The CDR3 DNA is TGCGCCAGCAGGGTAGAAACAGGGGGCGCCACCTTC.

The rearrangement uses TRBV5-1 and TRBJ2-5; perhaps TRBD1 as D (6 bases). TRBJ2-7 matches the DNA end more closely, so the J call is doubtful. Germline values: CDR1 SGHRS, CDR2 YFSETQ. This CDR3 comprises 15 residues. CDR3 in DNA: TGCGCCAGCAGCCGCGAACCCAAACAGGGTTACGAGCAGTACTTC. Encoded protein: CASSREPKQGYEQYF.

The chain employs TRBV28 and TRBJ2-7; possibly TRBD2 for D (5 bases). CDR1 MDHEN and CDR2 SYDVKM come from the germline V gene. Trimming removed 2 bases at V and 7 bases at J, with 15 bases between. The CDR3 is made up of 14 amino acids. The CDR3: CASSLLGSKAEQYF. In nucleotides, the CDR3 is TGTGCCAGCAGTTTACTAGGGAGTAAGGCAGAGCAGTACTTC.

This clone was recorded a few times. CDR3 DNA: TGTGCCAGCAGGACCGGGACAGGGGGAAATCAGCCCCAGCATTTT. Protein product: CASRTGTGGNQPQHF. The chain employs TRBV27 and TRBJ1-5; TRBD1 matches 11 bases. CDR3 size: 15 residues. The germline V gene encodes CDR1 MNHEY and CDR2 SMNVEV (reference sequence). Germline trimming cut 6 bases from V and 4 bases from J; bases unmatched to any gene: 5.

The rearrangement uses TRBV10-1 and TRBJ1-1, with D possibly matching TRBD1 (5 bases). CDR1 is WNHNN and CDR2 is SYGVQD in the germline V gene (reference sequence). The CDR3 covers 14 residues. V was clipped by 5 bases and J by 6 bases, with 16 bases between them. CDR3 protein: CASSNTRVRSEAFF. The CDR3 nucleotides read TGCGCCAGCAGTAACACCAGGGTTCGATCTGAAGCTTTCTTT.

CDR3 in amino acids: CASSLDVTGPYGYTF. The CDR3 DNA reads TGTGCCAGCAGCTTAGACGTGACAGGTCCCTATGGCTACACCTTC. J is TRBJ1-2 and V is TRBV7-2; the D gene is possibly TRBD1 (6 bases). Germline V lookup: CDR1 SGHTA, CDR2 FQGNSA. This CDR3 has 15 amino acids. V was shortened by 1 base and J by 4 bases, with 13 bases between the two germline ends.

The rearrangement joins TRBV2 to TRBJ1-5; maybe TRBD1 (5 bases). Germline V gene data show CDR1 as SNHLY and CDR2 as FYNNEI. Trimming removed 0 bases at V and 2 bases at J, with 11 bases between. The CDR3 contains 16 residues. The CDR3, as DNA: TGTGCCAGCAGTGAAGCCTGGGGGGGAGGCAATCAGCCCCAGCATTTT. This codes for CASSEAWGGGNQPQHF.

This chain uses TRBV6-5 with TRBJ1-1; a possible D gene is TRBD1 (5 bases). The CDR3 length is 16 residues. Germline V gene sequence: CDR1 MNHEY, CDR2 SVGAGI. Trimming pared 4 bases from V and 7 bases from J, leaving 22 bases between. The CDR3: CASSFSSGTFIGEAFF. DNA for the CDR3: TGTGCCAGCAGTTTCTCCTCCGGGACTTTTATCGGTGAAGCTTTCTTT.

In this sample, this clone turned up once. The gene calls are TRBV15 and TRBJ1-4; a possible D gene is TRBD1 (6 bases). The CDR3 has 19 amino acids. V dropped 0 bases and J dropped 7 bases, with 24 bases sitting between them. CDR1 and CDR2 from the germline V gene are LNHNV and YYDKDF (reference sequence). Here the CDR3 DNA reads TGTGCCACCAGCAGAGATCGCGTCCCATACAGGGCCCGAGGTGAAAAACTGTTTTTT. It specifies CATSRDRVPYRARGEKLFF. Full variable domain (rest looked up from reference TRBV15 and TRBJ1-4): DAMVIQNPRYQVTQFGKPVTLSCSQTLNHNVMYWYQQKSSQAPKLLFHYYDKDFNNEADTPDNFQSRRPNTSFCFLDIRSPGLGDTAMYLCATSRDRVPYRARGEKLFFGSGTQLSVL.

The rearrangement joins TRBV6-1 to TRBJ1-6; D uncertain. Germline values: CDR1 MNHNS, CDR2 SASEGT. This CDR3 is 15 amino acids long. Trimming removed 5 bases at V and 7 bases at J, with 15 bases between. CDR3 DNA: TGTGCCAGCAGTACCAGAGCAGGAATGAATTCACCCCTCCACTTT. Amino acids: CASSTRAGMNSPLHF.

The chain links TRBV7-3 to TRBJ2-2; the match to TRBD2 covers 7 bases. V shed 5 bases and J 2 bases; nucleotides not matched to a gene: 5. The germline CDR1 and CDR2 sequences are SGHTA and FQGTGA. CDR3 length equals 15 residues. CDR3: CASSLSGVNTGELFF. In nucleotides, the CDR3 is TGTGCCAGCAGCCTCAGCGGGGTTAACACCGGGGAGCTGTTTTTT.

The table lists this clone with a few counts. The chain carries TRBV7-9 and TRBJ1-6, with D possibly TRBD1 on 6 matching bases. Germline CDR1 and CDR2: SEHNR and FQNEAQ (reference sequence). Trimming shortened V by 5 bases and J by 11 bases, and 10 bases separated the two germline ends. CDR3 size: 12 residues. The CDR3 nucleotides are TGTGCCAGCAGCGCCAGGGGAACACCCCTCCACTTT. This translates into CASSARGTPLHF.

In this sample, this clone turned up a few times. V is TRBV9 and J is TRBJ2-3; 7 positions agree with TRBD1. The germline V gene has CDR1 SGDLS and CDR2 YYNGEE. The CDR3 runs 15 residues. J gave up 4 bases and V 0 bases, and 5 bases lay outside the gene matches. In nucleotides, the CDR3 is TGTGCCAGCAGCGTAGACGAGGGGGCGGCAGATACGCAGTATTTT. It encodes CASSVDEGAADTQYF.

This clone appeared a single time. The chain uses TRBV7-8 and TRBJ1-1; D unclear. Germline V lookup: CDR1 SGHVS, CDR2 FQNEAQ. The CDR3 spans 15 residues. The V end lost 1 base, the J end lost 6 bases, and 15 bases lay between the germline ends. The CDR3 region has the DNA TGTGCCAGCAGCTTAGGGGTGGGCTGGAGGCCTGAAGCTTTCTTT. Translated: CASSLGVGWRPEAFF.

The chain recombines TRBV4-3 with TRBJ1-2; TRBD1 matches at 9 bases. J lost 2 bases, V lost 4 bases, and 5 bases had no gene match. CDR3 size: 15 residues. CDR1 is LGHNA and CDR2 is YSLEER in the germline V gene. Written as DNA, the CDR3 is TGCGCCAGCAGCCCCCGGACAGGGGCCAACTATGGCTACACCTTC. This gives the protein CASSPRTGANYGYTF.

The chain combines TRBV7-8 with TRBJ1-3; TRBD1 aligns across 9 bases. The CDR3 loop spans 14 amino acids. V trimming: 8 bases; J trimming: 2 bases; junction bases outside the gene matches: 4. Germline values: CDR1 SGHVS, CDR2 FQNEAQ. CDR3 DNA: TGTGCCAGCGGCGGACAGGGGACTGGAAACACCATATATTTT. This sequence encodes CASGGQGTGNTIYF. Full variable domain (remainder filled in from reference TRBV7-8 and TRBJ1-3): GAGVSQSPRYKVAKRGQDVALRCDPISGHVSLFWYQQALGQGPEFLTYFQNEAQLDKSGLPSDRFFAERPEGSVSTLKIQRTQQEDSAVYLCASGGQGTGNTIYFGEGSWLTVV.

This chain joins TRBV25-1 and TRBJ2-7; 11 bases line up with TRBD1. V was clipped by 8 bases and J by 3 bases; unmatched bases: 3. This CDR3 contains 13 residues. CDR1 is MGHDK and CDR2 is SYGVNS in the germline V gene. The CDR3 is CASGQGARYEQYF. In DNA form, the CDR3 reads TGTGCCAGCGGACAGGGGGCTCGCTACGAGCAGTACTTC.